These T cell receptor beta chains were read from a single sample in a study of blood T cell repertoires in COVID-19. TCRdb keeps only in-frame clones here, not all; method: immunoSEQ multiplex PCR. Of roughly 80,000 clones in the sample, more than 75% were seen once. The sample was peripheral blood. The receptors originated from a woman aged 70-85 years with acute or convalescent COVID-19. Both conserved end residues are trimmed from each CDR3. A D gene is named only where the DNA matches it firmly. Not every row has a clone size; where given, it reads once, few, many or a size class.

j_call	d_call	clone_size	v_call	cdr3_aa
TRBJ2-3	TRBD1	-	TRBV7-9	ASSLYKGATDTQY
TRBJ2-3	TRBD1	-	TRBV19	ASSMSGTGNQRTQY
TRBJ1-6	-	-	TRBV10-1	ASSVDRVNSPLH
TRBJ2-1	-	-	TRBV5-1	ASSREGDNEQF
TRBJ1-2	-	-	TRBV15	ATSSGGDSGYT
TRBJ2-6	-	-	TRBV10-1	ASSEGELGANVLT
TRBJ1-1	-	-	TRBV11-3	ASSLDHLAEAF
TRBJ1-5	-	-	TRBV6-5	ASSYSGTQH
TRBJ2-2	TRBD1	-	TRBV6-2/TRBV6-3	ASSYSSQGAGTGELF
TRBJ2-3	-	-	TRBV27	ASSLNGASTDTQY
TRBJ1-2	-	-	TRBV18	ASSPVTETYGYT
TRBJ1-5	TRBD1	-	TRBV19	ASSTTGGEGQPQH
TRBJ1-3	-	-	TRBV7-9	ASSFGRNTIY
TRBJ2-3	-	-	TRBV7-9	ASSKGLLLGTDTQY
TRBJ2-3	-	-	TRBV18	ASSTGKGSGTDTQY
TRBJ2-2	-	few	TRBV6-1	ASSERQPGELF
TRBJ1-2	-	-	TRBV24-1	ATSEGGRNYGYT
TRBJ2-1	TRBD2	-	TRBV7-9	ASTTSGGYNEQF
TRBJ2-1	-	-	TRBV21-1	ASSKRGAGGNEQF
TRBJ2-2	-	-	TRBV7-8	ASSLGRLTGELF
TRBJ1-4	TRBD1	-	TRBV19	ASLGTGSTNEKLF
TRBJ2-1	-	-	TRBV18	ASSPIYIYNNEQF
TRBJ1-1	TRBD1	-	TRBV30	AWEGQLKAF
TRBJ2-5	TRBD1	-	TRBV3-1/TRBV3-2	ASSQSPSTGARETQY
TRBJ1-4	-	-	TRBV6-5	ASSSKRTNEKLF
TRBJ2-5	-	-	TRBV13	ASSLALSETYQETQY
TRBJ2-5	-	-	TRBV5-4	ASTTGGRGRPPQY
TRBJ2-1	-	-	TRBV9	ASSVAESSYNEQF
TRBJ2-3	TRBD2	-	TRBV5-1	ASSLQGTSNTDTQY
TRBJ1-5	-	-	TRBV6-2/TRBV6-3	ASSWARNQPQH
TRBJ2-5	TRBD1	-	TRBV5-1	ASRTGTAQETQY
TRBJ2-1	-	-	TRBV11-2	ASSMGEVDEQF
TRBJ1-2	TRBD1	-	TRBV29-1	SALGQGLTGYT
TRBJ1-1	-	-	TRBV7-6	ASSLFGTGHLMNTEAF
TRBJ2-3	-	-	TRBV7-9	ASSPLASTDTQY
TRBJ2-2	TRBD1	-	TRBV24-1	ATSDLDRGRTGELF
TRBJ2-1	TRBD2	-	TRBV30	AWRPTGFSSGRPNDPYNEQF
TRBJ1-4	TRBD1	-	TRBV7-9	ASSPPTGRNEKLF
TRBJ1-5	-	-	TRBV6-2/TRBV6-3	ASSYSRVQPQH
TRBJ2-5	TRBD2	medium-sized	TRBV6-2/TRBV6-3	ASSYSGVQETQY
TRBJ1-5	-	-	TRBV4-1	ASSQDASGLGYSSNQPQH
TRBJ2-1	TRBD1	-	TRBV19	ASSAWTGGNEQF
TRBJ2-3	-	-	TRBV7-2	ASSSLSGFTDTQY
TRBJ1-6	-	-	TRBV28	ASRHKIRNSPLH
TRBJ2-1	TRBD2	-	TRBV5-3	ARSPRAGGPYNEQF
TRBJ1-5	TRBD1	-	TRBV28	ASSLYPGQLQPQH
TRBJ1-1	TRBD1	-	TRBV9	ASSGPGGRDTEAF
TRBJ1-5	-	-	TRBV15	ATSRDYGEVMDQPQH
TRBJ2-5	-	-	TRBV10-3	AIGTVQETQY
TRBJ2-1	-	-	TRBV5-1	ASSLWDQGSEQF
TRBJ1-2	TRBD1	-	TRBV2	ASMWQGEGGYT
TRBJ2-2	TRBD1	-	TRBV9	ASSGTGPTGELF
TRBJ1-1	-	-	TRBV19	ASTAGSYTEAF
TRBJ1-1	-	-	TRBV11-2	ASSFARGGGPPEAF
TRBJ2-3	TRBD2	-	TRBV28	ASSLRFQRGGTDTQY
TRBJ2-6	-	-	TRBV10-3	AIRDALEGTGANVLT
TRBJ1-1	TRBD1	-	TRBV18	ASSPLGQGPISAF
TRBJ1-1	TRBD1	-	TRBV18	ASSPRGTGQDTEAF
TRBJ2-1	TRBD2	-	TRBV3-1/TRBV3-2	ASSQDLLKRGGPNEQF
TRBJ1-3	-	-	TRBV9	ASSVSQDSGNTIY